This entry concerns a single TCR beta chain. TCRdb's table, derived via immunoSEQ multiplex PCR, lists solely in-frame clones and lacks some. Of approximately 70,000 clones in the sample, almost 90% are singletons; the top ten hold about 0.9%. There are 11 residues in the CDR3. Trimming removed 6 bases from V and 6 bases from J, with 10 bases in between. CDR1 is DFQATT and CDR2 is SNEGSKA in the germline V gene (reference sequence). This entry comes from a study of OX40 agonist ivuxolimab in advanced cancers. This clonotype was sampled from an adult with an advanced solid tumor such as melanoma, head and neck, liver or kidney cancer. Source: CD4+ or CD8+ T cells sorted from blood, taken in a trial of the OX40 agonist ivuxolimab. The rearrangement links TRBV20-1 to TRBJ2-3, with D uncertain. The CDR3 DNA reads as TGCAGTGCAGCATTAAGGGATACGCAGTATTTT. Translation gives CSAALRDTQYF.